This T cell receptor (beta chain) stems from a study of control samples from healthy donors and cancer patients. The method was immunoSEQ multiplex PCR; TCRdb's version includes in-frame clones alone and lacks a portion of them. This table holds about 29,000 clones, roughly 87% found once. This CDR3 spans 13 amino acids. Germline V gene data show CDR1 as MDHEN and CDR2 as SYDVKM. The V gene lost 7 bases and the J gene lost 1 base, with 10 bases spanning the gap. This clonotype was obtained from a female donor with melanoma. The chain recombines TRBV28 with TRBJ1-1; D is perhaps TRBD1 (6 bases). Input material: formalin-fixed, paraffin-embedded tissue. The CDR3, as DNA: TGTGCCAGCATTAGGGGGTCGAACACTGAAGCTTTCTTT. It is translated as CASIRGSNTEAFF.